The clone carrying this TCR beta chain occurred once. Its antigen remains unidentified. Since no conserved phenylalanine or tryptophan closes the CDR3, a read error is the likely cause. This entry is derived from a study of tumor-infiltrating lymphocytes in primary liver carcinoma. The CDR3 spans 15 residues. Unmatched junction bases numbered 10, after V lost 6 bases and J lost 4 bases. The input was 500 ng total RNA; TCR beta cDNA was made from it with a constant-region primer. Slightly modified ARM-PCR served as the procedure for the TCR beta libraries. These libraries came from three rounds of nested multiplex PCR. TRBV1-TRBV30 forward primers paired with a C-beta reverse primer drove the first two PCR rounds, 10 cycles each. One entry per CDR3 protein, called by TCRdb with MiXCR from the multiplex PCR reads. This table holds about 120,000 distinct CDR3 sequences, about two thirds found once. For each extraction, RNA and DNA were obtained together from around 20-30 mg of unsorted bulk tissue.

General study points: Relative to tumor region pairs, the tumor-adjacent and tumor-blood pairs showed overlap that was lower.

V usage is TRBV12-3 or TRBV12-4 and J usage is TRBJ2-7; 9 nucleotides agree with TRBD2. The sample taken for sequencing was tumor-adjacent normal liver tissue. This TCR came from a woman aged 60-75 years with primary liver carcinoma and hepatitis B virus infection. The CDR3 DNA sequence: TGTGCCAGCAGCGCCGCGGGAGGGCGGACGTACGAGCAGTACTTA. Amino acids: CASSAAGGRTYEQYL.